What follows is one TCR beta chain and its context. These data belong to a study of cytomegalovirus exposure and HLA in healthy donors. It was with 60 Vbeta and 13 Jbeta primers that the PCR ran. Here immunoSEQ multiplex PCR was the method, and the copy in TCRdb shows in-frame clones only, minus some. The sample holds about 160,000 clones, around 74% seen once. This CDR3 comprises 16 residues. Germline values: CDR1 SGHNT, CDR2 YYREEE (reference sequence). V lost 3 bases, J lost 6 bases, and 21 bases lay in between. V gene TRBV5-4 combines with J gene TRBJ1-1, with D perhaps matching TRBD1 (5 bases). The TCR sequence derives from a female donor in good health and CMV-seronegative. The sample consisted of PBMCs. The CDR3 DNA reads as TGTGCCAGCAGCTCCGATGCGACAGAATCGTTCGCTGAAGCTTTCTTT. Protein: CASSSDATESFAEAFF.